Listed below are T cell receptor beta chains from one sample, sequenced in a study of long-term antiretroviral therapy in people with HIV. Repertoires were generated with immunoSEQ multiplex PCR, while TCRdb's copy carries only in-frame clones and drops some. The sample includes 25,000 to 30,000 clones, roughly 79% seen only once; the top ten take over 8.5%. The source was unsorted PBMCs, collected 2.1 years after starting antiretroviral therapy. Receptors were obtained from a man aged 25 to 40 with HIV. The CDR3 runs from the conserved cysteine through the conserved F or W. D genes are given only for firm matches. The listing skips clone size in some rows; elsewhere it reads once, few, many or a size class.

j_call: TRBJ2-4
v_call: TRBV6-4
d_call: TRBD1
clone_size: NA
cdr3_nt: TGTGCCAGCAGTGACTCGGCTCCCCGGGACAGGGCGGCCAAAAACATTCAGTACTTC
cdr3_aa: CASSDSAPRDRAAKNIQYF

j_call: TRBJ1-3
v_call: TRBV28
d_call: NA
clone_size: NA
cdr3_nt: TGTGCCAGCACTACAGGGTTGAGCTCTGGAAACACCATATATTTT
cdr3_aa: CASTTGLSSGNTIYF

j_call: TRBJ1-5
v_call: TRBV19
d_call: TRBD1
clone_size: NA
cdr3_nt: TGTGCCAGTAGAAACCCCCCCGGGACAGGGGGCGATCAGCCCCAGCATTTT
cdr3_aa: CASRNPPGTGGDQPQHF

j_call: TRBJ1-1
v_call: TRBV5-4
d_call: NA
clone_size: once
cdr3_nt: TGTGCCAGCAGCTTGGGGACACGCAACACTGAAGCTTTCTTT
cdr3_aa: CASSLGTRNTEAFF

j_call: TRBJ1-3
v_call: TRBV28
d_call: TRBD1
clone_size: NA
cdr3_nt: TGTGCCAGCAGGGGCGACAGGGGCGAAAACACCATATATTTT
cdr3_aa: CASRGDRGENTIYF

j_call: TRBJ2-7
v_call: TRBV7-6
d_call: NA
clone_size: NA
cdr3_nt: TGTGCCAGCAGCTTAGAGCCCGTAAGCTCCTACGAGCAGTACTTC
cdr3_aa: CASSLEPVSSYEQYF

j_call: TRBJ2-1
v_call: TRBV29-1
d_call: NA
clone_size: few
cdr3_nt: TGCAGCGTTGGAGGTCGGGACTACAATGAGCAGTTCTTC
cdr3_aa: CSVGGRDYNEQFF

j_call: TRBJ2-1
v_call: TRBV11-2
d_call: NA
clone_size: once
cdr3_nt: TGTGCCAGCAGCTTTGGGATTAACAATGAGCAGTTCTTC
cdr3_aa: CASSFGINNEQFF

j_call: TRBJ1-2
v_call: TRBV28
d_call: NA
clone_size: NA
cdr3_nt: TGTGCCAGCAGTACAAGAGATGGCTACACCTTC
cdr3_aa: CASSTRDGYTF

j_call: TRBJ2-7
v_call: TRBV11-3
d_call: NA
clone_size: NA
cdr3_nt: TGTGCCAGCAGCGCCGGAGGGGTGACGGCCTACGAGCAGTACTTC
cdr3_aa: CASSAGGVTAYEQYF

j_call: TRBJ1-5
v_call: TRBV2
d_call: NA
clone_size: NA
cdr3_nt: TGTGCCAGCAGTCCGGACAACCAGGGATTCGAGCCCCAGCATTTT
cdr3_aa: CASSPDNQGFEPQHF

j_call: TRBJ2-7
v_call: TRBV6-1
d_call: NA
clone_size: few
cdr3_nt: TGTGCCAGCAGTGTCGAGCAGTACTTC
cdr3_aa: CASSVEQYF

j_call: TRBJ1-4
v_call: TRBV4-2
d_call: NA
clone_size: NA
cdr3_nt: TGTGCCAGCAGCGACAGGCTGACTAATGAAAAACTGTTTTTT
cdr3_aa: CASSDRLTNEKLFF

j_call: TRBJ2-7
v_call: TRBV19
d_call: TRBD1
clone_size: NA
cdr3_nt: TGTGCCAGTAGTATCGGGACAGGGGGGTACGAGCAGTACTTC
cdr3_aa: CASSIGTGGYEQYF

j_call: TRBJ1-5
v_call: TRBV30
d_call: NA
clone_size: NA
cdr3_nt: TGTGCCTGGAGCGGACCCAATCAGCCCCAGCATTTT
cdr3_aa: CAWSGPNQPQHF

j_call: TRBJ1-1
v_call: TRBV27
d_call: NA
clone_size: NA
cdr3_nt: TGTGCCAGCAGTTGGCTTATGAACACTGAAGCTTTCTTT
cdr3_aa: CASSWLMNTEAFF

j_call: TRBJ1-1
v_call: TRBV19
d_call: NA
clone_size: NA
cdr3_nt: TGTGCCAGTAGTAGTGGACCGTACACTGAAGCTTTCTTT
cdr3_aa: CASSSGPYTEAFF

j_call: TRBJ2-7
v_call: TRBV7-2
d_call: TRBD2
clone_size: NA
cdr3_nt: TGTGCCAGCAGCCTTAGCGGGAGTACCGGCGAGCAGTACTTC
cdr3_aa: CASSLSGSTGEQYF

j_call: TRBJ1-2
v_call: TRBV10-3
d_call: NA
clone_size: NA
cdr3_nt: TGTGCCATCTATGATCGCTACTATGGCTACACCTTC
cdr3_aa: CAIYDRYYGYTF

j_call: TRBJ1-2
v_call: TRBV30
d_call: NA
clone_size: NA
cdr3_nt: TGTGCCTGGAGTGTAGTGCGGTATGGCTACACCTTC
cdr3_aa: CAWSVVRYGYTF

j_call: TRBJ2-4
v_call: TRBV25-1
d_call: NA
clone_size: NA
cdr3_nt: TGTGCCACCTCGACCGGACTATCGAAAAACATTCAGTACTTC
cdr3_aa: CATSTGLSKNIQYF

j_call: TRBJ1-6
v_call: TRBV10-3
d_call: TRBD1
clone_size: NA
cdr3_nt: TGTGCCATCAGTGATGGGACAGGGGCTTCACCCCTCCACTTT
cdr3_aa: CAISDGTGASPLHF

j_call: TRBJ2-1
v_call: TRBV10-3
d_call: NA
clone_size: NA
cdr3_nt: TGTGCCATCAGTGAGTTAACAAGGGGTGGCCCCTACAATGAGCAGTTCTTC
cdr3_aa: CAISELTRGGPYNEQFF

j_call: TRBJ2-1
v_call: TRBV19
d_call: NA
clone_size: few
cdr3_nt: TGTGCCAGTAGTATAGATCCGACCGTTCACGCCAGCTCCTACAATGAGCAGTTCTTC
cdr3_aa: CASSIDPTVHASSYNEQFF

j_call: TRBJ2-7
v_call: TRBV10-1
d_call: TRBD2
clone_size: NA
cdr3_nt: TGCGCCAGCAGCGAGAAGGCCCGACTAGCGGGAGGCGAGCAGTACTTC
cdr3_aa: CASSEKARLAGGEQYF

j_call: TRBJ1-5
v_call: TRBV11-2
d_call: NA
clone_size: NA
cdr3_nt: TGTGCCAGCAGCCCCCAAGACGGCAATCAGCCCCAGCATTTT
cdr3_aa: CASSPQDGNQPQHF

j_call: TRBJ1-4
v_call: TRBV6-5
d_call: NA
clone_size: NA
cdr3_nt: TGTGCCAGCAGTTACGGCAGGGTTGGCGAAAAACTGTTTTTT
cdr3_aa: CASSYGRVGEKLFF

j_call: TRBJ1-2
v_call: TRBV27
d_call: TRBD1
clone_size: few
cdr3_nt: TGTGCCAGCAGTCAGGGGGCTATTCCAGCTAACTATGGCTACACCTTC
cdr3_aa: CASSQGAIPANYGYTF

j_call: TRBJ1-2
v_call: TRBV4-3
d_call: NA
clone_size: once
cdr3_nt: TGCGCCAGCAGCCAAGATTGGCAGCGGGCCCCTTATGGCTACACCTTC
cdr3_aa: CASSQDWQRAPYGYTF

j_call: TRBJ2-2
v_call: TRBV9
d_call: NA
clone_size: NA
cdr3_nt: TGTGCCAGCAGCGTAGGTCGCTCGAACACCGGGGAGCTGTTTTTT
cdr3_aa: CASSVGRSNTGELFF

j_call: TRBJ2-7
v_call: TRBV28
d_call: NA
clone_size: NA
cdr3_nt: TGTGCCAGCAGTCCGGTGACAGAATACGAGCAGTACTTC
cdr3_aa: CASSPVTEYEQYF

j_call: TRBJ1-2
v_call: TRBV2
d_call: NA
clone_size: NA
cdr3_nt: TGTGCCAGCAGTGAAGCTCGGGGGGCTGGCTACACCTTC
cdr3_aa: CASSEARGAGYTF

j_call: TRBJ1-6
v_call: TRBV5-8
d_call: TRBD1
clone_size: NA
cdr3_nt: TGTGCCAGCAGCTTGTGGGGGACAGGAAATTCACCCCTCCACTTT
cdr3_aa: CASSLWGTGNSPLHF

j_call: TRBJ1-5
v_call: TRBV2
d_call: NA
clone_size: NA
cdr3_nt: TGTGCCAGCAGTGAAGTGTGGGGGAGCAATCAGCCCCAGCATTTT
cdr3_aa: CASSEVWGSNQPQHF

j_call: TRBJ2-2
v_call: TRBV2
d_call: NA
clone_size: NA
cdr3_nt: TGTGCCAGCAGTGTGGGAGGAAGCACCGGGGAGCTGTTTTTT
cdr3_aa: CASSVGGSTGELFF

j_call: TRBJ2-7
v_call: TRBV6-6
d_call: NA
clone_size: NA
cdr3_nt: TGTGCCAGCAGTTACACACTCTACGAGCAGTACTTC
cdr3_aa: CASSYTLYEQYF

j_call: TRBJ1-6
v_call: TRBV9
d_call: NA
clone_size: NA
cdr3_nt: TGTGCCAGCAGCGTAGTCCCTGACGCGGGTTCACCCCTCCACTTT
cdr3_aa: CASSVVPDAGSPLHF

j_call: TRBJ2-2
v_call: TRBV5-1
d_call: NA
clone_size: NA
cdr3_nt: TGCGCCAGCAGCTTGGCCGAGAACACCGGGGAGCTGTTTTTT
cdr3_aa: CASSLAENTGELFF

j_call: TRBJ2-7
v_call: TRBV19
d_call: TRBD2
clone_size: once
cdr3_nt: TGTGCCAGTAAGACTAGCGGTTCCTCCTACGAGCAGTACTTC
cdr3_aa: CASKTSGSSYEQYF

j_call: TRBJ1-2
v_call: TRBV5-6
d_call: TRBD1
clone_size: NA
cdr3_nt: TGTGCCAGCAGCTTGGCAGGTGGACAGGCCTATGGCTACACCTTC
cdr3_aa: CASSLAGGQAYGYTF

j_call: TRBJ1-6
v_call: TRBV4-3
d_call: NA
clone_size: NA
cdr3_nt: TGCGCCAGCAGCCAAGATACGGGGCAGGGTTCACCCCTCCACTTT
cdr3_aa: CASSQDTGQGSPLHF

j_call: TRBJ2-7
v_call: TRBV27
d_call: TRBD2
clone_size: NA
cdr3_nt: TGTGCCAGCAGTTTATCGGTAGCGGGAGGGGACGAGCAGTACTTC
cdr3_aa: CASSLSVAGGDEQYF